The entry below describes one T cell receptor beta chain. TCRdb re-called the PCR reads via MiXCR. Of 35,000 to 40,000 clones detected, around 26% appear once; the ten largest clones hold roughly 9.1%. The data were taken from a study of metastatic and nonmetastatic thyroid tumors. Study as a whole: From malignant and benign thyroid patients, repertoires in blood and in tumor or nodule tissue were compared.

V was cut by 7 bases and J by 0 bases, with 10 bases left in between. This CDR3 spans 14 amino acids. Germline values: CDR1 LNHDA, CDR2 SQIVND (reference sequence). Among the patients, none had received any treatment before thyroid surgery. The clonotype was recovered from a female donor with papillary thyroid cancer or a benign thyroid nodule (not recorded which). Some clones in this sample may be carry-over from other donors' samples. This chain joins TRBV19 and TRBJ1-5; D remains unclear. The sequenced material came from blood. The CDR3 nucleotides are TGTGCCAGTAAGGCTTACAATAGCAATCAGCCCCAGCATTTT. Translated, it gives CASKAYNSNQPQHF.